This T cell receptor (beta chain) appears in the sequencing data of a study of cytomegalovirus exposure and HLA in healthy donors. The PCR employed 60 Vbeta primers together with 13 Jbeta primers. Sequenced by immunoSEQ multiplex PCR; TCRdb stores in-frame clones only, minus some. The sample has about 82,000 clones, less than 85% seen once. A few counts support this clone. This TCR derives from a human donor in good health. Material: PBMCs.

The CDR3 coding sequence is TGTGCCAGCAGCCAAGTGCGTAATGAAAAACTGTTTTTT. Translating gives CASSQVRNEKLFF. The chain combines TRBV14 with TRBJ1-4; D unresolved. CDR3 length equals 13 residues. V lost 1 base, J lost 4 bases, and 4 bases lay in between. Looked up from germline, CDR1 is SGHDN and CDR2 is FVKESK.